Below, one T cell receptor beta chain is given with its context. Its cognate antigen is unknown. This sample was included in a study of cytomegalovirus exposure and HLA in healthy donors. The PCR used 60 Vbeta and 13 Jbeta primers. Libraries were prepared by immunoSEQ multiplex PCR; TCRdb keeps only in-frame clonotypes and omits some of them. The table has some 180,000 clones, 65% to 90% seen once. Regarding donors, all were healthy bone marrow donors. Notes on the study in general: As a later analysis revealed, the rate of TCR association differed by HLA locus, with DRB1 most and HLA-C fewest. TCR beta chains numbering approximately 150 were designated cytomegalovirus-associated. HLA-A and HLA-B allele assignments for most subjects were reportedly predicted accurately using TCR beta sequences.

CDR1 is MNHNY, CDR2 SVGAGI, per germline (reference sequence). The CDR3 covers 14 residues. V lost 2 bases to trimming and J lost 3 bases, with 10 bases between them. The rearrangement links TRBV6-6 to TRBJ1-2; D is possibly TRBD1 (5 bases). The receptor was isolated from a girl aged 2-9 years in good health and CMV-seropositive. Material: PBMCs. CDR3 sequence reads: CASSYAGRDYGYTF. The CDR3 nucleotides are TGTGCCAGCAGTTACGCAGGGCGCGACTATGGCTACACCTTC.